These 10 T cell receptor beta chains share one sample of origin, sequenced in a study of blood T cells in healthy people across ages. Together with a sample-barcoded 5' primer, a J-beta primer mix was included in a second PCR lasting roughly 6 to 12 cycles. TCRdb re-analysed the 5' RACE reads in MiXCR, keeping a single row per CDR3 protein. This sample has some 700,000 distinct CDR3 sequences, with 20% to 25% found just once. The sample consisted of blood. All receptors come from a man between 65 and 80 years old in good health.

This clonotype appeared a few times. The chain links TRBV20-1 to TRBJ2-3, with a tentative D call TRBD1 (6 bases). Trimming removed 6 bases from V and 1 base from J, with 14 bases in between. CDR1 and CDR2 from the germline V gene are DFQATT and SNEGSKA (reference sequence). This CDR3 has 14 amino acids. The CDR3 bases are TGCAGTGCCCTTTCCAACAGGGGCACAGATACGCAGTATTTT. Translating gives CSALSNRGTDTQYF.

The chain joins TRBV24-1 to TRBJ1-2; possible D gene TRBD1, 5 bases. This CDR3 spans 13 amino acids. Per germline, CDR1 KGHDR and CDR2 SFDVKD. The ends were cut back, 1 base at V and 9 bases at J, with 11 bases in the middle. CDR3 bases: TGTGCCACCAGTGATTTAACTCAGGGAAGCTACACCTTC. This encodes CATSDLTQGSYTF.

The chain has TRBV7-2 and TRBJ2-5; D gene uncertain. The end of the DNA fits TRBJ2-7 better, so the J call may be wrong. The germline V gene has CDR1 SGHTA and CDR2 FQGNSA. The CDR3 has 13 amino acids. The CDR3 DNA reads as TGTGCCAGCAGCTTAGTCTCGGGTAACGAGCAGTACGTC. Its protein is CASSLVSGNEQYV.

The chain has TRBV3-1 and TRBJ2-4, with D unresolved. The germline gives CDR1 LGHDT, CDR2 YNNKEL (reference sequence). The V and J ends lost 0 bases and 3 bases respectively, with 15 bases between them. The CDR3 sequence is 17 residues long. CDR3 sequence (DNA): TGTGCCAGCAGCCAAGAGATTGGAAGGTCGAGCAAAAACATTCAGTACTTC. As protein: CASSQEIGRSSKNIQYF.

The chain employs TRBV7-3 and TRBJ2-3; tentatively, D is TRBD2 (6 bases). Germline V gene sequence: CDR1 SGHTA, CDR2 FQGTGA. The V gene lost 1 base and the J gene lost 3 bases, with 14 bases spanning the gap. CDR3 length: 16 residues. The CDR3 reads CASSLNRLALTDTQYF. CDR3 coding DNA: TGTGCCAGCAGCTTAAACCGGCTAGCGCTTACAGATACGCAGTATTTT.

This clonotype was detected only once. The chain joins TRBV4-1 to TRBJ1-1, with D perhaps TRBD1 (5 bases). The CDR3 contains 13 residues. The V end lost 5 bases, the J end lost 3 bases, and 10 bases lay between the germline ends. Looked up from germline, CDR1 is MGHRA and CDR2 is YSYEKL. CDR3 nucleotide sequence: TGCGCCAGCAGCTGGGACGGGTACACTGAAGCTTTCTTT. It translates to CASSWDGYTEAFF.

The chain uses TRBV20-1 and TRBJ1-2; D possibly corresponds to TRBD1 (6 bases). Germline CDR1 is DFQATT and CDR2 is SNEGSKA (reference sequence). CDR3 size: 14 residues. The ends were cut back, 4 bases at V and 2 bases at J, with 14 bases in the middle. CDR3 residues: CSANSRGRNYGYTF. In DNA, the CDR3 is TGCAGTGCTAATAGCAGGGGTCGGAACTATGGCTACACCTTC.

This clonotype was counted only a few times. The chain has TRBV12-3 or TRBV12-4 and TRBJ2-7; tentatively, D is TRBD1 or TRBD2 (7 bases each). V gave up 6 bases and J gave up 2 bases, with 14 bases separating them. The CDR3 is 14 amino acids. In DNA form, the CDR3 reads TGTGCCAGCAGGAGACAGGGAGGGACCTACGAGCAGTACTTC. Its protein product is CASRRQGGTYEQYF.

The J gene is TRBJ1-2, the V gene TRBV20-1, with D unclear. Per germline, CDR1 DFQATT and CDR2 SNEGSKA (reference sequence). This CDR3 has 14 residues. V shed 0 bases and J shed 8 bases, with 16 bases lying between them. The CDR3 protein is CSARDVATSRGYTF. For the CDR3, the DNA is TGCAGTGCTAGAGATGTAGCCACCTCTCGGGGCTACACCTTC.

V is TRBV29-1 and J is TRBJ2-3, with D possibly matching TRBD1 (5 bases). Germline V gene sequence: CDR1 SQVTM, CDR2 ANQGSEA. The V and J ends lost 7 bases and 5 bases respectively, with 13 bases between them. CDR3 length: 12 residues. CDR3 residues: CSGIRGIDTQYF. As DNA, the CDR3 is TGCAGCGGTATAAGGGGAATAGATACGCAGTATTTT.